This entry lists 4 T cell receptor beta chains sequenced from one sample in a study of blood T cells in healthy people across ages. Combining a sample-barcoded 5' primer with a J-beta primer mix, a second PCR ran for 7 to 11 cycles. TCRdb redid the calling of the 5' RACE reads with MiXCR, one entry per CDR3 protein. In the table there are roughly 1,000,000 distinct CDR3 sequences, less than 25% of which are singletons. The same sample was also studied in work on T cells of mothers and their children.

Sequenced material: blood. Every receptor here comes from a girl aged 2-10 years in good health.

This clonotype came up a few times. The chain has TRBV11-2 and TRBJ2-3, with 8 positions matching TRBD2. This CDR3 contains 16 residues. V trimming: 2 bases; J trimming: 0 bases; junction bases outside the gene matches: 4. Germline V gene data show CDR1 as SGHAT and CDR2 as FQNNGV. The CDR3 protein is CASSLTQRGSTDTQYF. DNA for the CDR3: TGTGCCAGCAGCTTAACCCAGCGGGGGAGCACAGATACGCAGTATTTT. The full variable domain, its missing parts supplied by reference TRBV11-2 and TRBJ2-3, is EAGVAQSPRYKIIEKRQSVAFWCNPISGHATLYWYQQILGQGPKLLIQFQNNGVVDDSQLPKDRFSAERLKGVDSTLKIQPAKLEDSAVYLCASSLTQRGSTDTQYFGPGTRLTVL.

The V call is TRBV7-3, the J call TRBJ2-6, with D unresolved. CDR1 and CDR2 from the germline V gene are SGHTA and FQGTGA. The CDR3 covers 14 residues. Between the trimmed V and J ends, which lost 4 bases and 3 bases, there was a span of 7 bases. As DNA, the CDR3 is TGTGCCAGCAGCTCAACCGTTGGGGCCAACGTCCTGACTTTC. It specifies CASSSTVGANVLTF.

The rearrangement links TRBV29-1 to TRBJ1-2; D is ambiguous. CDR3 length: 15 amino acids. The V gene lost 3 bases and the J gene lost 0 bases, with 14 bases spanning the gap. Germline V gives CDR1 SQVTM, CDR2 ANQGSEA. The CDR3 protein is CSVEENESSNYGYTF. The DNA for the CDR3 is TGCAGCGTTGAGGAAAACGAATCCTCTAACTATGGCTACACCTTC.

V and J are TRBV2 and TRBJ2-5; 8 bases are a match to TRBD1. Gene TRBJ2-7 matches the end of the DNA better, so the J call may be wrong. CDR1 and CDR2 from the germline V gene are SNHLY and FYNNEI. The CDR3 is 13 amino acids. CDR3 region: CASSDRGRLEQYF. The CDR3 nucleotides are TGTGCCAGCAGTGACAGGGGGCGCCTCGAGCAGTACTTC.